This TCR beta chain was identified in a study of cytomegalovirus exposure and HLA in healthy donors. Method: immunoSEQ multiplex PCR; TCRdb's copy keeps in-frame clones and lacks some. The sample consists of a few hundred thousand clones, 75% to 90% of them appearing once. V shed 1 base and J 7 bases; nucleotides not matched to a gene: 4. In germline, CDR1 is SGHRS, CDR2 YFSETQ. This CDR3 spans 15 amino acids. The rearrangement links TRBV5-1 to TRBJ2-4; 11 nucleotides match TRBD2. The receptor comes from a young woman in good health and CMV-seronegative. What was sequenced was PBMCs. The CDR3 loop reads CASSLRGLAENIQYF. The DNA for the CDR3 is TGCGCCAGCAGCTTGAGGGGACTAGCGGAGAACATTCAGTACTTC.